This T cell receptor beta chain was obtained from a study of T cell responses to AZD1222 COVID-19 vaccine (dated by TCRdb to 2020 to 2022). For context, the study as a whole: AZD1222 recipients given second doses at about 4 weeks or at about 12 weeks were pooled, since spike-specific TCR depth and breadth were not found to differ between the two schedules. Trial participants were enrolled into age subgroups of 18-55, 56-69 and 70-plus years, which contained approximately 150, 28 and 58 TCR-sequenced participants, respectively. TCR sequencing was performed for some 250 trial participants, of whom some 200 were given two doses of AZD1222 and about 25 were given two doses of MenACWY control vaccine. Broader findings and caveats from the paper: Conclusions about previously exposed vaccinees were limited because only a handful of AZD1222 recipients were SARS-CoV-2 seropositive at baseline. The whole spike protein was spanned by vaccine-associated CD4 TCRs, and dominant responses were seen in regions 160-218 and 743-854. The 56-69-year group was small, and its depth increase did not reach significance, likely because of low power. Epitopes outside the regions mutated in the B.1.351 and B.1.1.7 variants were reportedly recognized by nearly half of the unique spike-specific TCRs. Spike-specific TCR breadth and depth rose significantly after two AZD1222 doses compared with day 0 and with MenACWY recipients. Because no day 14 peak-response samples were available, the repertoires could be characterized only after the peak T cell response. Most participants were white British and females outnumbered males, and the authors suggested that clonal diversity may have been underestimated.

The CDR3 regions of human TCRbeta chains were analyzed by immunosequencing. On the authors' methods: Repertoire TCRs were checked for matches against a reference library of SARS-CoV-2-specific TCRs that had been generated using the MIRA antigen-specificity platform. Breadth was defined as the fraction of unique TCRs that were SARS-CoV-2-associated, and depth was defined as the fraction of total T cells that were SARS-CoV-2-associated. Each spike-specific TCR was assigned to its reactive spike region and to a CD4 or CD8 class using the MIRA data. Log10-transformed breadth and depth values were compared by one-way ANOVA with Sidak's multiple comparisons tests. Not all clones reach the TCRdb copy of this immuneACCESS table, which keeps in-frame sequences only. Checked studies attribute under half of the gap to unresolved V genes and leave the rest unexplained. That table is the source of V, J and clone size, and D and trimming were worked out from the DNA. The sample table holds over 120,000 clones, of which about 93% were seen once. The top ten clones comprise under 6.5% of the sample.

V loses 3 bases of germline sequence and J loses 1 base, and the interval between the two ends is 10 bases. The CDR3 spans 14 residues, from the cysteine through the phenylalanine. CDR3 DNA is the only sequence kept; it has 42 bases, read in frame from the first base. CDR1 and CDR2 are drawn from the germline V gene: SGHAT, FQNNGV. Points on this clone: The specificity of this receptor is unknown. Base qualities are not at hand, and no much larger clone is one base apart.

What this sample's time point label stands for: baseline before first vaccination. Samples from vaccinated people were obtained from the UK trials COV001 and COV002, which included a single-blind randomized controlled phase 2/3 trial of AZD1222 (ChAdOx1 nCoV-19) in healthy adults. Trial participant PBMC samples were collected at day 0 and day 28 after the second dose for TCRbeta chain sequencing. The receptor was derived from an adult in good health. Recombination linked TRBV11-2 to TRBJ2-7; the D gene is perhaps TRBD1, from 5 matching bases. The source was peripheral blood, collected on day 0 of AZD1222 vaccination. The DNA sequence follows: TGTGCCAGCAGCTTGGACAAGAGATCCTACGAGCAGTACTTC. This yields the protein CASSLDKRSYEQYF. Here the CDR3 is joined to the reference TRBV11-2 and TRBJ2-7 genes, and the full variable domain is: EAGVAQSPRYKIIEKRQSVAFWCNPISGHATLYWYQQILGQGPKLLIQFQNNGVVDDSQLPKDRFSAERLKGVDSTLKIQPAKLEDSAVYLCASSLDKRSYEQYFGPGTRLTVT.